Below, 19 T cell receptor beta chains from the same sample are listed, as sequenced in a study of T cell responses to AZD1222 COVID-19 vaccine. Assay: immunoSEQ multiplex PCR; the TCRdb copy retains only in-frame clones and omits some. This table holds around 100,000 clones, about 90% found once. This specimen was peripheral blood, taken on day 0 of AZD1222 vaccination. The receptors come from an adult in good health.

V and J are TRBV28 and TRBJ2-2; 7 bases align to TRBD1. Trimming at V came to 9 bases and at J to 6 bases, leaving 10 bases not matched to a gene. This CDR3 contains 14 residues. CDR1 is MDHEN and CDR2 is SYDVKM in the germline V gene. Here the CDR3 reads CARTGVRVPGELFF. The DNA of the CDR3 is TGTGCCAGAACAGGGGTACGGGTTCCCGGGGAGCTGTTTTTT. The whole variable domain, remainder taken from reference TRBV28 and TRBJ2-2, is DVKVTQSSRYLVKRTGEKVFLECVQDMDHENMFWYRQDPGLGLRLIYFSYDVKMKEKGDIPEGYSVSREKKERFSLILESASTNQTSMYLCARTGVRVPGELFFGEGSRLTVL.

This clone was seen more than once but under ten times. The gene calls are TRBV6-4 and TRBJ2-3; 7 bases match TRBD1. The CDR3 has 15 residues. V lost 4 bases, J lost 2 bases, and 6 bases stayed unmatched. Germline V gene data show CDR1 as MRHNA and CDR2 as SNTAGT. CDR3 nucleotide sequence: TGTGCCAGCAGTGTCGAGGGACAGTCCACAGATACGCAGTATTTT. It encodes CASSVEGQSTDTQYF.

The rearrangement links TRBV6-6 to TRBJ1-1; 7 bases fit TRBD1. Germline V gene lookup returns CDR1 MNHNY and CDR2 SVGAGI (reference sequence). This CDR3 is 11 amino acids long. Trimming cost V 7 bases and J 8 bases; bases outside gene matches: 4. The CDR3 is CASNLQGEAFF. The CDR3 DNA reads TGTGCCAGCAATTTACAGGGGGAAGCTTTCTTT.

V gene TRBV5-1 combines with J gene TRBJ2-1; 10 nucleotides align to TRBD2. CDR1 and CDR2 (germline): SGHRS, YFSETQ. The CDR3 is made up of 16 amino acids. Trimming removed 0 bases from V and 7 bases from J; junction bases left unmatched: 7. The DNA for the CDR3 is TGCGCCAGCAGCTTGGCGGCCAGCGGGAGGGCGAATGAGCAGTTCTTC. Protein product: CASSLAASGRANEQFF.

V usage is TRBV19 and J usage is TRBJ2-7; 9 positions match TRBD2. V lost 7 bases and J lost 1; bases outside the gene matches: 5. Germline V gene data show CDR1 as LNHDA and CDR2 as SQIVND (reference sequence). CDR3 length: 14 amino acids. CDR3 protein: CASKVSGGSYEQYF. CDR3 in DNA: TGTGCCAGTAAGGTTAGCGGGGGATCCTACGAGCAGTACTTC.

The gene calls are TRBV29-1 and TRBJ1-6, with D maybe TRBD1 (6 bases). The CDR3 runs to 15 residues. CDR1 and CDR2 from the germline V gene are SQVTM and ANQGSEA. V was clipped by 5 bases and J by 0 bases, with 11 bases between them. The CDR3 DNA sequence: TGCAGCGTTTCGACAGGCAGCTCCTATAATTCACCCCTCCACTTT. Translation: CSVSTGSSYNSPLHF.

V and J are TRBV18 and TRBJ1-1; D gene uncertain. CDR1 is KGHSH and CDR2 is LQKENI in the germline V gene. The V end was cut by 2 bases, the J end by 6 bases, with 16 bases between. The CDR3 runs to 15 residues. Here the CDR3 DNA reads TGTGCCAGCTCACCAACCCGTCTGCATGAGGCTGAAGCTTTCTTT. This gives the protein CASSPTRLHEAEAFF.

In this sample, this clone turned up once. This chain uses TRBV5-1 with TRBJ2-1; D unclear. The germline gives CDR1 SGHRS, CDR2 YFSETQ. This CDR3 has 13 amino acids. Between the trimmed V and J ends, which lost 0 bases and 4 bases, there was a span of 5 bases. This CDR3 is CASSLAVYNEQFF. In nucleotides, the CDR3 is TGCGCCAGCAGCTTGGCTGTGTACAATGAGCAGTTCTTC.

V and J are TRBV6-6 and TRBJ1-4; 8 nucleotides agree with TRBD1. This CDR3 is 14 amino acids long. With 8 bases clipped from V and 8 bases from J, the junction kept 10 bases outside the gene matches. Looked up from germline, CDR1 is MNHNY and CDR2 is SVGAGI (reference sequence). CDR3 nucleotides: TGTGCCAGCCGATTACAGGGGGAAGGCGAAAAACTGTTTTTT. The encoded protein is CASRLQGEGEKLFF.

This chain uses TRBV5-5 with TRBJ1-2, with D possibly matching TRBD1 (5 bases). The CDR3 contains 14 residues. V was clipped by 4 bases and J by 7 bases, with 17 bases between them. CDR1 and CDR2 (germline): SGHKS, YYEKEE (reference sequence). The CDR3 region is CASSPQGRASGYTF. The CDR3 coding sequence is TGTGCCAGCAGCCCCCAGGGCAGGGCCTCTGGCTACACCTTC.

The chain's CDR3 is CAISESRGQVPAAQHF. CDR3 sequence (DNA): TGTGCCATCAGTGAGTCCAGGGGTCAGGTCCCCGCAGCCCAGCATTTT. The chain has TRBV10-3 and TRBJ1-5, with TRBD1 as a possible D gene (6 bases). This CDR3 is built from 16 residues. Trimming shortened V by 0 bases and J by 11 bases, and 20 bases separated the two germline ends. Germline V CDR1 and CDR2: ENHRY, SYGVKD.

The chain uses TRBV3-1 (or the pseudogene TRBV3-2) and TRBJ1-2; 7 positions match TRBD1. CDR1 and CDR2 from the germline V gene are LGHDT and YNNKEL (reference sequence). CDR3 size: 13 residues. Germline trimming cut 5 bases from V and 8 bases from J; bases unmatched to any gene: 8. This chain's CDR3 is CASSSTGESGYTF. The CDR3 nucleotides are TGTGCCAGCAGCTCAACAGGGGAGTCAGGCTACACCTTC.

The chain employs TRBV7-6 and TRBJ2-7, with a weak D call TRBD2 (6 bases). V lost 1 base, J lost 0 bases, and 13 bases lay in between. This CDR3 is built from 16 residues. CDR1 is SGHVS and CDR2 is FNYEAQ in the germline V gene. The CDR3 region is CASSLGGSGISYEQYF. CDR3 bases: TGTGCCAGCAGCTTAGGCGGTAGCGGAATCTCCTACGAGCAGTACTTC.

The genes are TRBV16 and TRBJ2-7; 8 nucleotides match TRBD1. V gave up 4 bases and J gave up 1 base; unmatched junction bases: 3. The germline CDR1 and CDR2 sequences are KGHSY and FQNENV. The CDR3 is made up of 14 amino acids. Here the CDR3 DNA reads TGTGCCAGCAGCCCCTGGACAGGGTCCTACGAGCAGTACTTC. This translates into CASSPWTGSYEQYF.

This sequence joins TRBV5-1 and TRBJ1-5, with 9 nucleotides matching TRBD1. The CDR3 has 14 residues. Germline CDR1 SGHRS, CDR2 YFSETQ. The J segment lost 6 bases and the V segment lost 4 bases, leaving 5 bases of the junction unmatched. DNA for the CDR3: TGCGCCAGCAGCCCCGGGACAGGGCTTCAGCCCCAGCATTTT. It codes for CASSPGTGLQPQHF.

The J gene is TRBJ1-5, the V gene TRBV19; no firm D call. Looked up from germline, CDR1 is LNHDA and CDR2 is SQIVND (reference sequence). This CDR3 spans 13 amino acids. Trimming took 5 bases from V and 4 from J, leaving 9 bases between them. The CDR3 DNA reads TGTGCCAGTAGTCTGACTGTAAATCAGCCCCAGCATTTT. Protein sequence: CASSLTVNQPQHF.

The chain couples TRBV5-6 to TRBJ2-3, with 7 bases identical to TRBD2. This CDR3 comprises 17 residues. Germline values: CDR1 SGHDT, CDR2 YYEEEE. The J segment lost 2 bases and the V segment lost 0 bases, leaving 9 bases of the junction unmatched. The CDR3 region has the DNA TGTGCCAGCAGCTTGGGGGTAGCGGGTGATTACACAGATACGCAGTATTTT. Translated: CASSLGVAGDYTDTQYF.

The V and J genes are TRBV5-1 and TRBJ1-4; possibly TRBD1 for D (6 bases). V lost 6 bases and J lost 4, with 16 bases in between. Germline V CDR1 and CDR2: SGHRS, YFSETQ. CDR3 length: 15 amino acids. Here the CDR3 DNA reads TGCGCCAGCACTAATTCTGTAGGGGGTAATGAAAAACTGTTTTTT. It specifies CASTNSVGGNEKLFF.

This chain connects TRBV10-1 to TRBJ1-4; possibly TRBD1 for D (5 bases). V shed 3 bases and J shed 8 bases, with 13 bases lying between them. Germline CDR1 WNHNN, CDR2 SYGVQD (reference sequence). The length of the CDR3 is 14 residues. DNA of the CDR3: TGCGCCAGCAGTGACGGCGGACAAGACGAAAAACTGTTTTTT. Translated, it gives CASSDGGQDEKLFF.